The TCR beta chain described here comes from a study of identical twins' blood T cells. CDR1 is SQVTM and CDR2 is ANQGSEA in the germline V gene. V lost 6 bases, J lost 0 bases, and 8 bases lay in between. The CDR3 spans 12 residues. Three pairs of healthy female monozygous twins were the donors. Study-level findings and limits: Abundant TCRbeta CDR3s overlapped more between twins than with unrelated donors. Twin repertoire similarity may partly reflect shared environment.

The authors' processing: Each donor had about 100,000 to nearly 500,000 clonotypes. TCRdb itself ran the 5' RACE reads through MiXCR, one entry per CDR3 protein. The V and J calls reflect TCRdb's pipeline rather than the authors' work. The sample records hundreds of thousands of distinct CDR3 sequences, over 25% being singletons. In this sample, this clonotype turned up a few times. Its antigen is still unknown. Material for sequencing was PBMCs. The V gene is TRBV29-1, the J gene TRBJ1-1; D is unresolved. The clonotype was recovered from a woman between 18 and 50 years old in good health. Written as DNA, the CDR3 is TGCAGCGTCACTCACCTGAACACTGAAGCTTTCTTT. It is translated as CSVTHLNTEAFF.